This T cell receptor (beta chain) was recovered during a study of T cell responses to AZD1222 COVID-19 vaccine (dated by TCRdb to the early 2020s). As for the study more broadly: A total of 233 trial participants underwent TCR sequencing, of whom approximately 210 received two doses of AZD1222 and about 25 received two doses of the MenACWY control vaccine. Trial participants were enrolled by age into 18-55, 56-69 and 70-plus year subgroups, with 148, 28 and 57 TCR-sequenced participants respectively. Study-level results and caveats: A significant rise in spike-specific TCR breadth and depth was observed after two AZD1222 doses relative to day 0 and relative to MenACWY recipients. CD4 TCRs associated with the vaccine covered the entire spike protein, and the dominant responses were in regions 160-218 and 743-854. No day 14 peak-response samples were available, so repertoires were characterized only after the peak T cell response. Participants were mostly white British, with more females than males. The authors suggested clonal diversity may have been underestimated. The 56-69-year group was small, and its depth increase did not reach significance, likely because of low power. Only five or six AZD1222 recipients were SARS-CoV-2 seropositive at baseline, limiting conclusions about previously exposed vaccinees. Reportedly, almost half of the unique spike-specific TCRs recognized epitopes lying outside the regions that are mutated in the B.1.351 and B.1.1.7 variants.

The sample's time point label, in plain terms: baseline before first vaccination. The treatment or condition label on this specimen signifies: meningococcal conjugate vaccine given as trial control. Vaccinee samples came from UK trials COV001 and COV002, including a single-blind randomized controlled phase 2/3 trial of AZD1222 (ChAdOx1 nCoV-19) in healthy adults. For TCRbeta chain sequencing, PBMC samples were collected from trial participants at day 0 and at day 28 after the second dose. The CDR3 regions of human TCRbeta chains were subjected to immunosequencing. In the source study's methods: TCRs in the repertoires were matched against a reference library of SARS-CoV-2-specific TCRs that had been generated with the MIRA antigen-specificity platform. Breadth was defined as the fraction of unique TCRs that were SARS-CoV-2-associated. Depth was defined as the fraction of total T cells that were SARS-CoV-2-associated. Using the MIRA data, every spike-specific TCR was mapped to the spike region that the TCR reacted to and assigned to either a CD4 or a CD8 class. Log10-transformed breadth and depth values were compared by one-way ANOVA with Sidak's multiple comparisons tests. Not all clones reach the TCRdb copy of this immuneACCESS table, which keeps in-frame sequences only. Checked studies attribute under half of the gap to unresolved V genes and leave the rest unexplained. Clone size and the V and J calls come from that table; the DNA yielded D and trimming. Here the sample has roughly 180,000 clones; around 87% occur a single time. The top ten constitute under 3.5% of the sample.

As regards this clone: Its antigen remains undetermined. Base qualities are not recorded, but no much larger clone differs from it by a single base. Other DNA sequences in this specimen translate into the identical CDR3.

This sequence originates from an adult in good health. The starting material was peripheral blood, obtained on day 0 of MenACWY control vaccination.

The nucleotide sequence is given as TGTGCCAGCAGCCAAGCAGGGGGCAAAAAACTGTTTTTT. It codes for CASSQAGGKKLFF. The rearranged chain carries TRBV3-1 (or the pseudogene TRBV3-2) and TRBJ1-4; 8 central nucleotides agree with TRBD1. After removal of 1 base from V and 9 bases from J, the junction retains 1 base not matched to a gene. The germline V gene (reference sequence) provides CDR1 LGHDT and CDR2 YNNKEL. Spanning cysteine to phenylalanine, the CDR3 consists of 13 amino acids. Left in the record is the CDR3 DNA by itself, 39 bases read in frame from the first base.